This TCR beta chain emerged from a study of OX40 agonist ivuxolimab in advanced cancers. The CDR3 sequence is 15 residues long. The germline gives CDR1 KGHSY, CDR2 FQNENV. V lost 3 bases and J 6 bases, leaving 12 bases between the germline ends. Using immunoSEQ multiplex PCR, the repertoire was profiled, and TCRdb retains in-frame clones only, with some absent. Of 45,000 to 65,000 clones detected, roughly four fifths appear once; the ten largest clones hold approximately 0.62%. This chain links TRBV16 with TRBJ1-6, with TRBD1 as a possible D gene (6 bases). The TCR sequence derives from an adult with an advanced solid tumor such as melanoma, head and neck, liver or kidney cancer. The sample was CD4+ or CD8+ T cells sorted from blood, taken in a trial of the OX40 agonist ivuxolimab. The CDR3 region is CASSHEGVGNSPLHF. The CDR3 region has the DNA TGTGCCAGCAGCCATGAGGGGGTGGGTAATTCACCCCTCCACTTT.